This T cell receptor (beta chain) was identified in a study of PD-L1 blockade in urothelial cancer. This clone was recorded a few times. Into every PCR, synthetic TCR analog templates were spiked. The data were produced by immunoSEQ multiplex PCR, yet TCRdb's version contains in-frame clones alone and is incomplete. The repertoire holds 32,000 or so clones, with approximately 87% as singletons. The CDR3 extends over 15 amino acids. CDR1 is LGHNA and CDR2 is YNFKEQ in the germline V gene. Trimming shortened V by 0 bases and J by 2 bases, and 10 bases separated the two germline ends. Time point: pretreatment peripheral blood. Patients yielded 1 to 8 samples each, pretreatment and on-treatment.

Sequenced material: PBMCs, taken around atezolizumab (anti-PD-L1) treatment. This chain links TRBV4-2 with TRBJ1-1; perhaps TRBD1 as D (5 bases). This clonotype was obtained from a man between 60 and 70 years old with urothelial cancer. The CDR3 DNA is TGTGCCAGCAGCCAAGATTTAACAGGTAACACTGAAGCTTTCTTT. This gives the protein CASSQDLTGNTEAFF.